This TCR beta chain derives from a study of regulatory T cells in long-lasting Graves disease. Note on this clonotype: Possible read error: a much larger clone is one base away.

Time point denoted: newly diagnosed GD, antithyroid drugs for less than 3 months. Construction of the TCR library relied on RNA isolated from PBMCs. HTBI primers from iRepertoire and Arm-PCR of CDR3 regions yielded the TCR beta libraries. TCRdb analysed the multiplex PCR reads with MiXCR anew, one entry per CDR3 protein. The sample lists 350,000 to 550,000 distinct CDR3 sequences; about 15% were seen once. Another study also made use of these data, one on T cells in Graves' hyperthyroidism and ophthalmopathy.

The specimen comprised peripheral blood mononuclear cells (PBMCs), sampled at new diagnosis, from a patient treated with antithyroid drugs. The sequence derives from a woman aged 25 to 45 with Graves disease.

As DNA, the CDR3 is TGTGTCAGCAGGGCGGACAGGGGGCGCCTTTATGGCTACACCTTC. This sequence encodes CVSRADRGRLYGYTF. The chain uses TRBV6-2 or TRBV6-3 and TRBJ1-2; 11 bases are a match to TRBD1. The CDR3 spans 15 residues. The germline gives CDR1 MNHEY, CDR2 SVGEGT.